A selection of T cell receptor beta chains follows, all from one sample in a study of T cells after posttransplantation cyclophosphamide. Profiled with immunoSEQ multiplex PCR; TCRdb holds only in-frame clones, not every one. This table holds tens of thousands of clones, roughly 93% found once. The sequenced sample was PBMCs. All receptors derive from a woman aged 25 to 39 in good health and a related stem cell transplant donor. The CDR3 runs from the conserved cysteine through the conserved F or W. D genes are given only for firm matches. Clone size appears in some rows only: once, few, many, or a class for an expanded clone.

j_call: TRBJ1-5; clone_size: -; v_call: TRBV18; d_call: -; cdr3_nt: TGTGCCAGCTCCGACGCTGGGTATCAGCCCCAGCATTTT; cdr3_aa: CASSDAGYQPQHF
j_call: TRBJ1-4; clone_size: -; v_call: TRBV7-9; d_call: -; cdr3_nt: TGTGCCAGCAGCTCCGGGACACCTAATGAAAAACTGTTTTTT; cdr3_aa: CASSSGTPNEKLFF
j_call: TRBJ1-5; clone_size: -; v_call: TRBV6-1; d_call: -; cdr3_nt: TGTGCCAGCACAGGACGAAGAGATCAGCCCCAGCATTTT; cdr3_aa: CASTGRRDQPQHF
j_call: TRBJ1-2; clone_size: -; v_call: TRBV5-1; d_call: TRBD1; cdr3_nt: TGCGCCAGCAGCTCGGACAGGGCAGAATATGGCTACACCTTC; cdr3_aa: CASSSDRAEYGYTF
j_call: TRBJ1-1; clone_size: -; v_call: TRBV14; d_call: -; cdr3_nt: TGTGCCAGCAGCCAACACCCGAACACTGAAGCTTTCTTT; cdr3_aa: CASSQHPNTEAFF
j_call: TRBJ1-2; clone_size: -; v_call: TRBV10-3; d_call: -; cdr3_nt: TGTGCCATCAGTGAGTCGGCAGGCCCCTATGGCTACACCTTC; cdr3_aa: CAISESAGPYGYTF
j_call: TRBJ2-3; clone_size: -; v_call: TRBV9; d_call: TRBD1; cdr3_nt: TGTGCCAGCAGCGTATCTCCCTGGGGACAGGGCTCAGATACGCAGTATTTT; cdr3_aa: CASSVSPWGQGSDTQYF
j_call: TRBJ2-3; clone_size: -; v_call: TRBV19; d_call: TRBD2; cdr3_nt: TGTGCCAGTAGGGAAAGGACTAGCGGGGCAAGCACAGATACGCAGTATTTT; cdr3_aa: CASRERTSGASTDTQYF
j_call: TRBJ1-5; clone_size: -; v_call: TRBV7-4; d_call: -; cdr3_nt: TGTGCCAGCAGCTTGCGTATGTCGCCCCAGCATTTT; cdr3_aa: CASSLRMSPQHF
j_call: TRBJ2-1; clone_size: -; v_call: TRBV4-1; d_call: -; cdr3_nt: TGCGCCAGCAGCCAAGGGCAGGGGGGTCGGTACAATGAGCAGTTCTTC; cdr3_aa: CASSQGQGGRYNEQFF
j_call: TRBJ1-1; clone_size: -; v_call: TRBV11-3; d_call: -; cdr3_nt: TGTGCCAGCAGCCCAAGGGCAGGGGCGCACACTGAAGCTTTCTTT; cdr3_aa: CASSPRAGAHTEAFF
j_call: TRBJ2-2; clone_size: -; v_call: TRBV6-1; d_call: TRBD1; cdr3_nt: TGTGCCAGCAGTGAAGTCAGGGGGCGGGCCACCGGGGAGCTGTTTTTT; cdr3_aa: CASSEVRGRATGELFF
j_call: TRBJ1-6; clone_size: few; v_call: TRBV2; d_call: -; cdr3_nt: TGTGCCAGTAAGGGACTCCCGAATTCACCCCTCCACTTT; cdr3_aa: CASKGLPNSPLHF
j_call: TRBJ1-5; clone_size: -; v_call: TRBV27; d_call: -; cdr3_nt: TGTGCCAGCAGTTCAGGCAATCAGCCCCAGCATTTT; cdr3_aa: CASSSGNQPQHF
j_call: TRBJ2-1; clone_size: -; v_call: TRBV5-1; d_call: TRBD2; cdr3_nt: TGCGCCAGCAGCTTGGGACTAGCGGGGTGGTATGAGCAGTTCTTC; cdr3_aa: CASSLGLAGWYEQFF
j_call: TRBJ1-5; clone_size: -; v_call: TRBV6-4; d_call: TRBD1; cdr3_nt: TGTGCCAGCAGTCCTGGTCATCAAGGGGGCGGACAGCCCCAGCATTTT; cdr3_aa: CASSPGHQGGGQPQHF
j_call: TRBJ1-1; clone_size: -; v_call: TRBV4-3; d_call: -; cdr3_nt: TGCGCCAGCAGCCATGACCCGGGAAGGGCTGAAGCTTTCTTT; cdr3_aa: CASSHDPGRAEAFF